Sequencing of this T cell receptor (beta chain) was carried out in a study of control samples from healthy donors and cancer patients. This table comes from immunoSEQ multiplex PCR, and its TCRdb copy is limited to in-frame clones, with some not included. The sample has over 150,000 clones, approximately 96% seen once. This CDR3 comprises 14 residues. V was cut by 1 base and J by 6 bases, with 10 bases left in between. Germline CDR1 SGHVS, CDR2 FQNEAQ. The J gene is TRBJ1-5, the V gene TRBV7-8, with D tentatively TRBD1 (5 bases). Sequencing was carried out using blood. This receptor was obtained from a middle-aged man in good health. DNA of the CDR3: TGTGCCAGCAGCTTAGGGGGGGGACTTCAGCCCCAGCATTTT. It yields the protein CASSLGGGLQPQHF. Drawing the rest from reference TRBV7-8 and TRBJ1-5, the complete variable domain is GAGVSQSPRYKVAKRGQDVALRCDPISGHVSLFWYQQALGQGPEFLTYFQNEAQLDKSGLPSDRFFAERPEGSVSTLKIQRTQQEDSAVYLCASSLGGGLQPQHFGDGTRLSIL.